This T cell receptor (beta chain) was retrieved from a study of beta chain features in type 1 diabetes. Overall study: In age, gender and cell yields, patients were similar to healthy donors. General study results and limits: Shorter TCRB CDR3s, moderately but significantly so, marked every one of the four CD4+ subsets in Type 1 diabetes patients.

This clone was observed a few times. Its antigen is as yet unknown. TCRB transcripts that were expressed got sequenced, as all of the isolated RNA had been reverse transcribed. Clones were sequenced by immunoSEQ multiplex PCR, and TCRdb holds only the in-frame ones, with some missing. Altogether 310,000 or so clones are present, around 9% being singletons, with the ten largest covering less than 1.2%. Deletions cut 7 bases from V and 0 bases from J, with 8 bases between. The CDR3 has 13 amino acids. Looked up from germline, CDR1 is PRHDT and CDR2 is FYEKMQ (reference sequence). The sample comprised central memory CD4+ T cells from blood. The sequence derives from a young man with type 1 diabetes. V gene TRBV13 combines with J gene TRBJ2-3; D remains ambiguous. The CDR3 nucleotides read TGTGCCAGCACCAGCCTAAGCACAGATACGCAGTATTTT. Translated: CASTSLSTDTQYF.